Listed here are 8 T cell receptor beta chains from one sample, sequenced in a study of siplizumab effects on memory and regulatory T cells. Some clones are missing from TCRdb's copy, which holds only in-frame ones; the method was immunoSEQ multiplex PCR. Of some 100,000 clones listed, 75% to 95% were seen once; the top ten hold roughly 2.7%. The specimen sequenced was CD4+ T cells sorted from blood. The receptor source for this set is a human donor in good health. Some clones in this sample may be carry-over from other donors' samples.

V is TRBV27 and J is TRBJ1-2; perhaps TRBD1 as D (5 bases). The CDR3 is made up of 13 amino acids. From germline, CDR1 is MNHEY and CDR2 SMNVEV (reference sequence). Trimming left V 3 bases short and J 3 bases short, with 8 bases between. The CDR3 loop reads CASSLQGDYGYTF. The CDR3 region has the DNA TGTGCCAGCAGTTTGCAGGGAGACTATGGCTACACCTTC.

The V call is TRBV7-3, the J call TRBJ2-1; no clear D. Germline CDR1 reads SGHTA; CDR2 reads FQGTGA. The CDR3 has 16 residues. V dropped 5 bases and J dropped 5 bases, with 19 bases sitting between them. The CDR3 coding sequence is TGTGCCAGCAGCCAATCCCCTCCTGACTTGAACAATGAGCAGTTCTTC. It translates to CASSQSPPDLNNEQFF.

The chain recombines TRBV19 with TRBJ1-2; the D gene is possibly TRBD1 (5 bases). The CDR3 consists of 15 residues. The germline gives CDR1 LNHDA, CDR2 SQIVND (reference sequence). V was trimmed by 5 bases and J by 8 bases, leaving 21 bases between them. The CDR3 region has the DNA TGTGCCAGTAGTTCTTCTTCATGGGGGACCTACGGCTACACCTTC. Translating gives CASSSSSWGTYGYTF.

This clone occurred once. This rearrangement joins TRBV19 to TRBJ1-2; maybe TRBD1 (5 bases). CDR3 size: 15 residues. The V and J ends lost 3 bases and 7 bases respectively, with 18 bases between them. From germline, CDR1 is LNHDA and CDR2 SQIVND (reference sequence). The DNA for the CDR3 is TGTGCCAGTAGTATTCTCGCAGGGCAAAGACGTGGCTACACCTTC. Its protein is CASSILAGQRRGYTF. Drawing the rest from reference TRBV19 and TRBJ1-2, the complete variable domain is DGGITQSPKYLFRKEGQNVTLSCEQNLNHDAMYWYRQDPGQGLRLIYYSQIVNDFQKGDIAEGYSVSREKKESFPLTVTSAQKNPTAFYLCASSILAGQRRGYTFGSGTRLTVV.

The genes are TRBV7-2 and TRBJ2-7, with D perhaps being TRBD1 or TRBD2 (5 bases each). With 5 bases removed from V and 1 base from J, the gap between germline ends came to 15 bases. The CDR3 has 15 residues. Looked up from germline, CDR1 is SGHTA and CDR2 is FQGNSA. CDR3 DNA sequence: TGTGCCAGCAGCCCGGACACTAGGGCTTCCTACGAGCAGTACTTC. Its protein is CASSPDTRASYEQYF.

This chain uses TRBV9 with TRBJ1-6; TRBD1 is a possible D gene (6 bases). This CDR3 contains 16 residues. V was pared by 4 bases and J by 0 bases, with 11 bases between. The germline V gene has CDR1 SGDLS and CDR2 YYNGEE. The chain's CDR3 is CASSLGASSYNSPLHF. The CDR3 DNA is TGTGCCAGCAGCCTGGGGGCGAGCTCCTATAATTCACCCCTCCACTTT.

V usage is TRBV4-1 and J usage is TRBJ2-3; TRBD2 agrees at 8 bases. Trimming removed 4 bases from V and 3 bases from J; junction bases left unmatched: 12. The CDR3 is 17 residues long. CDR1 is MGHRA and CDR2 is YSYEKL in the germline V gene. In DNA, the CDR3 is TGCGCCAGCAGCCCGACTCCCAGCGGGAGAGAAACAGATACGCAGTATTTT. Translating gives CASSPTPSGRETDTQYF.

This clone was picked up a small number of times. The chain employs TRBV7-8 and TRBJ2-3; D not resolved. CDR1 is SGHVS, CDR2 FQNEAQ, per germline. The CDR3 has 15 residues. Trimming left V 1 base short and J 1 base short, with 9 bases between. CDR3 sequence (DNA): TGTGCCAGCAGCTTAGGGGATACGGGCACAGATACGCAGTATTTT. Protein: CASSLGDTGTDTQYF.